This entry features one T cell receptor beta chain sequence. The antigen is not known. The CDR3 is 13 residues long. V dropped 5 bases and J dropped 1 base, with 9 bases sitting between them. Germline CDR1 is SQVTM and CDR2 is ANQGSEA. The data belong to a study of T cell responses to AZD1222 COVID-19 vaccine. Whole-study results and caveats: There were vaccine-associated CD4 TCRs across spike, dominant at 160-218 and 743-854.

Produced via immunoSEQ multiplex PCR; TCRdb's table is partial and in-frame only. The repertoire holds under 200,000 clones, with 91% as singletons. Sequencing used peripheral blood, obtained on day 0 of AZD1222 vaccination. This sequence was found in an adult in good health. The chain employs TRBV29-1 and TRBJ2-1; no firm D call. CDR3 in DNA: TGCAGCGTTCCAAGATTATCCTACAATGAGCAGTTCTTC. It specifies CSVPRLSYNEQFF.